What follows are 25 T cell receptor beta chains derived from one specimen sequenced in a study of CD8+CD57+ T cells in acquired aplastic anemia. Genomic DNA, serving as template, underwent TCR beta VDJ and CDR3 profiling. TCRdb reanalysed the reads using MiXCR and keeps one entry per CDR3 protein. The repertoire includes around 180,000 distinct CDR3 sequences, around 60% of them detected once, and 35% to 50% sits in the top ten. Sample: sorted CD4+, CD8+, or CD8+CD57+ T cells (not recorded which) from PBMCs. The receptors stem from a human donor in good health.

In regard to this clonotype: Possible read error: a much larger clone is one base away. V is TRBV4-1 and J is TRBJ2-2; TRBD2 is a possible D gene (6 bases). This CDR3 is built from 15 residues. The V end lost 7 bases, the J end lost 6 bases, and 18 bases lay between the germline ends. Germline CDR1 reads MGHRA; CDR2 reads YSYEKL. DNA for the CDR3: TGCGCCAGCACTAACGGAGGGCGCGTCGCCGGGGAGCTGTTTTTT. Its protein is CASTNGGRVAGELFF.

The chain is built from TRBV7-2 and TRBJ2-5; either TRBD1 or TRBD2 may supply D (5 bases each). The germline V gene has CDR1 SGHTA and CDR2 FQGNSA. V was shortened by 3 bases and J by 5 bases, with 13 bases between the two germline ends. The CDR3 is 14 residues long. The CDR3 here is CASSLGPQRETQYF. Written as DNA, the CDR3 is TGTGCCAGCAGCTTGGGACCTCAACGGGAGACCCAGTACTTC.

At least ten counts were recorded for this clonotype. This chain connects TRBV19 to TRBJ2-7, with 8 bases aligning to TRBD2. The CDR3 is made up of 14 amino acids. Germline CDR1 reads LNHDA; CDR2 reads SQIVND (reference sequence). The V segment lost 10 bases and the J segment 2 bases; nucleotides outside the gene matches: 10. As DNA, the CDR3 is TGTGCCACCCGACCTCAGGGACTAGCCTACGAGCAGTACTTC. This encodes CATRPQGLAYEQYF. The full variable domain, its missing parts supplied by reference TRBV19 and TRBJ2-7, is DGGITQSPKYLFRKEGQNVTLSCEQNLNHDAMYWYRQDPGQGLRLIYYSQIVNDFQKGDIAEGYSVSREKKESFPLTVTSAQKNPTAFYLCATRPQGLAYEQYFGPGTRLTVT.

This chain links TRBV20-1 with TRBJ1-5, with D hard to call. Looked up from germline, CDR1 is DFQATT and CDR2 is SNEGSKA (reference sequence). V was clipped by 0 bases and J by 3 bases, with 15 bases between them. The CDR3 has 16 amino acids. The CDR3 loop reads CSARDVAGWNNQPQHF. For the CDR3, the DNA is TGCAGTGCTAGAGATGTAGCAGGATGGAACAATCAGCCCCAGCATTTT.

The chain employs TRBV19 and TRBJ2-3; no definite D call. The CDR3 covers 15 residues. Germline V gene data show CDR1 as LNHDA and CDR2 as SQIVND (reference sequence). Trimming shortened V by 0 bases and J by 10 bases, and 17 bases separated the two germline ends. DNA for the CDR3: TGTGCCAGTAGTATAGATGACTCTACAAAAGGTTCGCAGTATTTT. Amino acid sequence: CASSIDDSTKGSQYF.

This clonotype was picked up one time. The rearrangement links TRBV7-3 to TRBJ2-5; TRBD2 matches 10 bases. The CDR3 extends over 16 amino acids. CDR1 SGHTA and CDR2 FQGTGA come from the germline V gene. J lost 4 bases, V lost 3 bases, and 8 bases had no gene match. CDR3 in amino acids: CASSFLSGGQRETQYF. CDR3 DNA: TGTGCCAGCAGCTTTCTTAGCGGGGGGCAGAGAGAGACCCAGTACTTC.

This clonotype came up many times. The chain has TRBV19 and TRBJ2-1, with a weak D call TRBD2 (6 bases). The V end lost 2 bases, the J end lost 6 bases, and 11 bases lay between the germline ends. The CDR3 sequence is 14 residues long. Germline V gene data show CDR1 as LNHDA and CDR2 as SQIVND (reference sequence). CDR3 DNA: TGTGCCAGTAGTATAATCCTCGGGGGCAATGAGCAGTTCTTC. Translated: CASSIILGGNEQFF.

This clonotype was seen repeatedly, ten times or more. This chain links TRBV12-3 or TRBV12-4 with TRBJ1-2, with 7 nucleotides matching TRBD1. After removal of 6 bases from V and 6 bases from J, the junction contained 7 bases not matched to a gene. The CDR3 is 13 residues long. The CDR3 sequence is CASSSRGGDGYTF. The CDR3, as DNA: TGTGCCAGCAGCTCCAGGGGGGGGGATGGCTACACCTTC.

The chain is built from TRBV10-2 and TRBJ2-7; TRBD1 is a possible D gene (5 bases). V was pared by 2 bases and J by 4 bases, with 18 bases between. Germline CDR1 WSHSY, CDR2 SAAADI. The CDR3 contains 16 residues. The CDR3 is CASSENTGKVGYEQYF. The CDR3 region has the DNA TGCGCCAGCAGTGAGAATACAGGAAAGGTTGGGTACGAGCAGTACTTC.

A note on this clonotype: A much larger clonotype is one base distant, so this may be a read error. The V gene is TRBV7-9, the J gene TRBJ1-4, with 8 bases aligning to TRBD1. Losses at the gene ends were 4 bases for V and 8 bases for J; bases not matched to a gene: 15. This CDR3 contains 17 residues. Germline CDR1 SEHNR, CDR2 FQNEAQ (reference sequence). In nucleotides, the CDR3 is TGTGCCAGCAGCTCAGAAAAAAGGACAGGGCGAAACGAAAAACTGTTTTTT. This translates into CASSSEKRTGRNEKLFF.

This clonotype was picked up one time. The genes are TRBV24-1 and TRBJ2-7; 8 bases align to TRBD2. Germline V gene lookup returns CDR1 KGHDR and CDR2 SFDVKD. This CDR3 comprises 14 residues. Unmatched junction bases numbered 7, after V lost 6 bases and J lost 4 bases. CDR3 in DNA: TGTGCCACCAGTCTCAGCGGGAGTGGTTACGAGCAGTACTTC. Its translation: CATSLSGSGYEQYF.

The rearrangement joins TRBV7-2 to TRBJ1-1; the D gene is possibly TRBD1 (6 bases). Germline V gene data show CDR1 as SGHTA and CDR2 as FQGNSA. Trimming cost V 7 bases and J 6 bases, with 15 bases left between them. The CDR3 extends over 13 amino acids. The CDR3: CASTPPTGSEAFF. CDR3 coding DNA: TGTGCCAGCACCCCCCCTACAGGGTCTGAAGCTTTCTTT.

In its sample, this clonotype was seen many times. The rearrangement links TRBV9 to TRBJ1-5; no clear D gene. Trimming removed 0 bases at V and 0 bases at J, with 4 bases between. CDR1 and CDR2 (germline): SGDLS, YYNGEE. This CDR3 is built from 14 residues. DNA for the CDR3: TGTGCCAGCAGCGTAGCGGATAGCAATCAGCCCCAGCATTTT. Translation gives CASSVADSNQPQHF.

This clonotype occurred many times. This chain uses TRBV11-3 with TRBJ1-1; D may be TRBD1 (6 bases). The CDR3 runs 15 residues. Trimming shortened V by 5 bases and J by 5 bases, and 18 bases separated the two germline ends. The germline CDR1 and CDR2 sequences are SGHNT and YENEEA. The chain's CDR3 is CASSPRTGRVTEAFF. The CDR3 DNA sequence: TGTGCCAGCAGCCCTCGAACAGGGAGGGTTACTGAAGCTTTCTTT. The complete variable domain, with remaining parts taken from reference TRBV11-3 and TRBJ1-1, reads EAGVVQSPRYKIIEKKQPVAFWCNPISGHNTLYWYLQNLGQGPELLIRYENEEAVDDSQLPKDRFSAERLKGVDSTLKIQPAELGDSAVYLCASSPRTGRVTEAFFGQGTRLTVV.

This clonotype appeared a single time. The V gene is TRBV19, the J gene TRBJ1-2; D is possibly TRBD1 (6 bases). V was pared by 6 bases and J by 6 bases, with 17 bases between. Germline V gene data show CDR1 as LNHDA and CDR2 as SQIVND (reference sequence). CDR3 length equals 14 residues. The CDR3 nucleotides read TGTGCCAGTAGGCCCCGGGGGGGCATTGATGGCTACACCTTC. Translated, it gives CASRPRGGIDGYTF.

J is TRBJ2-7 and V is TRBV10-2, with TRBD2 matching over 7 bases. Germline loops: CDR1 WSHSY, CDR2 SAAADI. The CDR3 is made up of 15 amino acids. Trimming removed 3 bases from V and 5 bases from J; junction bases left unmatched: 10. The CDR3: CASSDGGLLGNEQYF. DNA of the CDR3: TGCGCCAGCAGTGACGGGGGACTACTCGGGAACGAGCAGTACTTC.

In this sample, this clonotype turned up once. The genes are TRBV7-2 and TRBJ1-3; no reliable D call. Per the germline V gene, CDR1 is SGHTA and CDR2 is FQGNSA. The CDR3 contains 15 residues. With 3 bases removed from V and 0 bases from J, the gap between germline ends came to 9 bases. CDR3 sequence reads: CASSFQQLSGNTIYF. The CDR3 nucleotides read TGTGCCAGCAGCTTTCAACAGCTCTCTGGAAACACCATATATTTT.

The rearrangement joins TRBV5-1 to TRBJ2-7, with 9 nucleotides matching TRBD1. The V gene's germline CDR1 is SGHRS and CDR2 YFSETQ. With V trimmed by 8 bases and J by 3 bases, 12 bases remained unmatched. The CDR3 is 15 residues long. Here the CDR3 reads CASSGQGRTHYEQYF. The CDR3 region has the DNA TGCGCCAGTAGTGGACAGGGGCGCACCCACTACGAGCAGTACTTC.

For the CDR3, the DNA is TGTGCCAGCAGCCTGGGACCGCTTGTAGGTCAGCCCCAGCATTTT. Its translation: CASSLGPLVGQPQHF. The rearrangement links TRBV6-5 to TRBJ1-5, with D possibly being TRBD1 (5 bases). There are 15 residues in the CDR3. Deletions cut 6 bases from V and 6 bases from J, with 18 bases between. Germline V CDR1 and CDR2: MNHEY, SVGAGI.

The chain has TRBV2 and TRBJ2-7; 10 nucleotides agree with TRBD2. CDR1 is SNHLY and CDR2 is FYNNEI in the germline V gene. The CDR3 spans 14 residues. Trimming took 6 bases from V and 6 from J; bases not matched to a gene: 8. The CDR3 loop is CASSGGLAGAEQYF. The DNA of the CDR3 is TGTGCCAGCAGCGGAGGGCTAGCGGGAGCCGAGCAGTACTTC.

The genes are TRBV5-1 and TRBJ2-7; 7 nucleotides align to TRBD1. The CDR3 spans 12 residues. The V gene's germline CDR1 is SGHRS and CDR2 YFSETQ. V shed 3 bases and J 7 bases; nucleotides not matched to a gene: 4. The CDR3 reads CASSWDRAEQYF. CDR3 sequence (DNA): TGCGCCAGCAGCTGGGACAGAGCGGAGCAGTACTTC. The variable domain in full, completed from reference TRBV5-1 and TRBJ2-7, reads KAGVTQTPRYLIKTRGQQVTLSCSPISGHRSVSWYQQTPGQGLQFLFEYFSETQRNKGNFPGRFSGRQFSNSRSEMNVSTLELGDSALYLCASSWDRAEQYFGPGTRLTVT.

This clonotype appeared a single time. The V gene is TRBV2, the J gene TRBJ1-2, with TRBD1 matching over 10 bases. Germline loops: CDR1 SNHLY, CDR2 FYNNEI. CDR3 length equals 15 residues. The junction had 14 bases not matched to a gene; V was cut back by 8 bases and J by 8 bases. In DNA form, the CDR3 reads TGTGCCAGCGCCTGGGACAGGGGAGAACAAACCGGCTACACCTTC. Protein product: CASAWDRGEQTGYTF.

This rearrangement joins TRBV7-9 to TRBJ2-7; a weak D match, TRBD2 (5 bases). V was trimmed by 6 bases and J by 2 bases, leaving 14 bases between them. CDR1 and CDR2 (germline): SEHNR, FQNEAQ (reference sequence). The CDR3 is 14 residues long. Written as DNA, the CDR3 is TGTGCCAGCAGTCCGGGGAGCCATACCTACGAGCAGTACTTC. It translates to CASSPGSHTYEQYF.

This chain connects TRBV20-1 to TRBJ2-5; D may match TRBD1 or TRBD2 (6 bases each). Germline loops: CDR1 DFQATT, CDR2 SNEGSKA (reference sequence). The CDR3 is made up of 13 amino acids. Trimming shortened V by 5 bases and J by 2 bases, and 12 bases separated the two germline ends. The CDR3 spells CSAGWGAQETQYF. Written as DNA, the CDR3 is TGCAGTGCTGGCTGGGGGGCGCAAGAGACCCAGTACTTC.

This clonotype was counted ten times or more. CDR3 sequence reads: CASSVAWLADTGELFF. CDR3 coding DNA: TGTGCCAGCAGCGTAGCGTGGCTAGCCGACACCGGGGAGCTGTTTTTT. The chain carries TRBV9 and TRBJ2-2, with D tentatively TRBD2 (5 bases). V lost 0 bases and J lost 3, with 12 bases in between. The CDR3 covers 16 residues. Germline V gene lookup returns CDR1 SGDLS and CDR2 YYNGEE. Variable domain in full (rest from reference TRBV9 and TRBJ2-2): DSGVTQTPKHLITATGQRVTLRCSPRSGDLSVYWYQQSLDQGLQFLIQYYNGEERAKGNILERFSAQQFPDLHSELNLSSLELGDSALYFCASSVAWLADTGELFFGEGSRLTVL.